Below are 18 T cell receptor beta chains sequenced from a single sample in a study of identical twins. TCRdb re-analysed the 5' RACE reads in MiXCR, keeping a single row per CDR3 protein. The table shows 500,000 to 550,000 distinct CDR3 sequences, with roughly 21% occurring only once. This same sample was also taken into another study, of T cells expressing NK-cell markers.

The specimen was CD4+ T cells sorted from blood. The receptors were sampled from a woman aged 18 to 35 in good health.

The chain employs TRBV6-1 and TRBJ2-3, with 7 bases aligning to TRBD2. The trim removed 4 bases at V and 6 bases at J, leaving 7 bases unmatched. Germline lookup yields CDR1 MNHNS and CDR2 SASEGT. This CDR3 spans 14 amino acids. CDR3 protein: CASSAPGLRDTQYF. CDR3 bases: TGTGCCAGCAGTGCCCCGGGACTACGTGATACGCAGTATTTT.

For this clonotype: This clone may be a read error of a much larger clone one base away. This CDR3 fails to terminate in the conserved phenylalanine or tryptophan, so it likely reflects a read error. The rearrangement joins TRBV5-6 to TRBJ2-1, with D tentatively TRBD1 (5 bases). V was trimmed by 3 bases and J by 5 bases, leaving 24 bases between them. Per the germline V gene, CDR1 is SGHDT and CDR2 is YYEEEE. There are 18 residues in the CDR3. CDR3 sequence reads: CASSSLPETQTDNNEQFL. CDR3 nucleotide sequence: TGTGCCAGCAGCTCGTTACCGGAAACACAGACAGACAACAATGAGCAGTTCTTA.

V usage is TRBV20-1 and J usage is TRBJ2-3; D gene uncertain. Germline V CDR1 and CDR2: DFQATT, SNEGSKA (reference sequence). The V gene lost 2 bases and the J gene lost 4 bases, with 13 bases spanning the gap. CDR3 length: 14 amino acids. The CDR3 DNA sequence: TGCAGTGCTAGACCACTCGGTGGGCCAGATACGCAGTATTTT. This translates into CSARPLGGPDTQYF.

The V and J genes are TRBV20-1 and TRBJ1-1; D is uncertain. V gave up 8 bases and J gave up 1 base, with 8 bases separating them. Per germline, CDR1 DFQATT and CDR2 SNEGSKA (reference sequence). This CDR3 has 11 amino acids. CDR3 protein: CSMVGNTEAFF. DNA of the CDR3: TGCAGTATGGTCGGGAACACTGAAGCTTTCTTT.

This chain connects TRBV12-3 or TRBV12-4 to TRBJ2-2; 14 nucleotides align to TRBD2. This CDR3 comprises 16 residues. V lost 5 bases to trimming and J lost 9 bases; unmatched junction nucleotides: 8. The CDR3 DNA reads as TGTGCCAGCAGTCTGCGACTAGCGGGAGGGCGGAGGGAGCTGTTTTTT. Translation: CASSLRLAGGRRELFF.

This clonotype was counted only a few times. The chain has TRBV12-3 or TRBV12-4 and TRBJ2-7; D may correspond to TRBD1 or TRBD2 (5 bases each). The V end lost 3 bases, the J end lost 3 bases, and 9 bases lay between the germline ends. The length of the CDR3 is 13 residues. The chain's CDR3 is CASSFSGLYEQYF. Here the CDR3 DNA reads TGTGCCAGCAGTTTTTCGGGGCTCTACGAGCAGTACTTC.

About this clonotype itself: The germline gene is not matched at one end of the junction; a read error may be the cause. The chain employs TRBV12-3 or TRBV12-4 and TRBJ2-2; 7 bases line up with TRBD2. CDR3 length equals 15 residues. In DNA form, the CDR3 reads TGTCCCAGCAGTTTACCTAGCGGGAACACCGGGGAGCTGTTTTTT. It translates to CPSSLPSGNTGELFF.

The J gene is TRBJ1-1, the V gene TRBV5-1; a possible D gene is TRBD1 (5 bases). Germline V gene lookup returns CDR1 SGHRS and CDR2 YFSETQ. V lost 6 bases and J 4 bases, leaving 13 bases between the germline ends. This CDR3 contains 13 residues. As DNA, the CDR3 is TGCGCCAGCAATCAGGGCGGCGGCACTGAAGCTTTCTTT. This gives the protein CASNQGGGTEAFF.

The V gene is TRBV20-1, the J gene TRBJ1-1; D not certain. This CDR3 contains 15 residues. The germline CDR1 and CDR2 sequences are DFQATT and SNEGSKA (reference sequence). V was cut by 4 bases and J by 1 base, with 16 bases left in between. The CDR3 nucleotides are TGCAGTGCTATCTCTCCCCTAAATTCGAACACTGAAGCTTTCTTT. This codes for CSAISPLNSNTEAFF.

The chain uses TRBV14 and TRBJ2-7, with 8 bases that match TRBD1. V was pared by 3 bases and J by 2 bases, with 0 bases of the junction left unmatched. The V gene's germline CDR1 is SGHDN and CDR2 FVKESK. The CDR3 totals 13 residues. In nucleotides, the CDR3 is TGTGCCAGCAGCCAGGGACAGGCCTACGAGCAGTACTTC. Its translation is CASSQGQAYEQYF.

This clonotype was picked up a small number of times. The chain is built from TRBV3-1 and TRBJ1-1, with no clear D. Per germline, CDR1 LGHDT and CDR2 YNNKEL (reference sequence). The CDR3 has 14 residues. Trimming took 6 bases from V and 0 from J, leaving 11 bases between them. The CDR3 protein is CASRYGLMNTEAFF. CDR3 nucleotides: TGTGCCAGCAGATACGGTCTAATGAACACTGAAGCTTTCTTT.

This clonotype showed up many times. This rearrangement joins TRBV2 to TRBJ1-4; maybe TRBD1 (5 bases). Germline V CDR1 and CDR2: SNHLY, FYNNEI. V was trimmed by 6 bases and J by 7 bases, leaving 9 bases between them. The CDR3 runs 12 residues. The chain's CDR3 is CASRGGPEKLFF. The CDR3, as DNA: TGTGCCAGCAGGGGGGGACCTGAAAAACTGTTTTTT. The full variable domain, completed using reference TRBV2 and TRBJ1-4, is EPEVTQTPSHQVTQMGQEVILRCVPISNHLYFYWYRQILGQKVEFLVSFYNNEISEKSEIFDDQFSVERPDGSNFTLKIRSTKLEDSAMYFCASRGGPEKLFFGSGTQLSVL.

Here the CDR3 reads CASSRKDRENTEAFF. In nucleotides, the CDR3 is TGCGCCAGCAGCCGAAAAGACAGGGAGAACACTGAAGCTTTCTTT. The chain employs TRBV4-1 and TRBJ1-1; 7 nucleotides match TRBD1. The CDR3 is 15 amino acids. The germline V gene encodes CDR1 MGHRA and CDR2 YSYEKL. The V gene end was trimmed by 4 bases and the J gene end by 1 base; junction bases not matched to a gene: 6.

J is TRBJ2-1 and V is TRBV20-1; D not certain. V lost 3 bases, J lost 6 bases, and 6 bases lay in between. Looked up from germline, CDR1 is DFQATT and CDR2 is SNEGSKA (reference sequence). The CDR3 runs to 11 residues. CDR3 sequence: CSASPVNEQFF. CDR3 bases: TGCAGTGCTAGTCCGGTCAATGAGCAGTTCTTC.

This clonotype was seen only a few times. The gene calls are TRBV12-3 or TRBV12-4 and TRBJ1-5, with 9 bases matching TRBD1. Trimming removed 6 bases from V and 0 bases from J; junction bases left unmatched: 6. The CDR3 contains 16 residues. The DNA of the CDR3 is TGTGCCAGCAGCCAGCGACAGGGGGTTAGCAATCAGCCCCAGCATTTT. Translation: CASSQRQGVSNQPQHF.

CDR3 protein: CASSFYSGKPSYEQYF. The CDR3 DNA sequence: TGTGCCAGCAGTTTCTACTCGGGTAAACCTTCCTACGAGCAGTACTTC. The rearrangement joins TRBV12-3 or TRBV12-4 to TRBJ2-7; D is ambiguous. The CDR3 has 16 residues. V lost 3 bases and J lost 1, with 16 bases in between.

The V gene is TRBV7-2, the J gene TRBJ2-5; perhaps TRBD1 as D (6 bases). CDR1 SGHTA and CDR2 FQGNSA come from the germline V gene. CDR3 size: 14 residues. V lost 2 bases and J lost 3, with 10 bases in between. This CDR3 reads CASSLRYREETQYF. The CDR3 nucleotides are TGTGCCAGCAGCTTAAGGTACAGGGAAGAGACCCAGTACTTC.

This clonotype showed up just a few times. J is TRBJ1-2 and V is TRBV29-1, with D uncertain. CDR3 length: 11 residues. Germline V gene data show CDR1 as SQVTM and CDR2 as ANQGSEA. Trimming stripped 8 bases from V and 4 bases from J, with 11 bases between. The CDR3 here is CSSGSTYGYTF. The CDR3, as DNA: TGCAGCTCTGGATCCACCTATGGCTACACCTTC.